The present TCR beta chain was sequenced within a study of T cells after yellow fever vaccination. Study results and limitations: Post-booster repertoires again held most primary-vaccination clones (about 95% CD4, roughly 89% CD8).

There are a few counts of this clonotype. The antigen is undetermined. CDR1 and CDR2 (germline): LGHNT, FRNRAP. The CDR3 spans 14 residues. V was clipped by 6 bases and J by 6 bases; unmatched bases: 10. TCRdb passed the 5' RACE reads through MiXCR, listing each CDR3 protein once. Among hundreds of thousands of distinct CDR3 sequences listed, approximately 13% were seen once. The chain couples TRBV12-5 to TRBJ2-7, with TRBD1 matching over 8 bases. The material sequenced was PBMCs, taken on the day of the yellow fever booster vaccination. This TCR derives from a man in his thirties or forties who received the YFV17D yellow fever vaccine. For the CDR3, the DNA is TGTGCTAGTGGAGGACAGGGTTTTTTTGGCGAGCAGTACTTC. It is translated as CASGGQGFFGEQYF.